This T cell receptor (beta chain) derives from a study of breast tumors, draining lymph nodes, adjacent tissues. Findings and limits, study-wide: The data were judged consistent with most tumor T cells coming from lymph node and expanding in tumor.

Trimming took 4 bases from V and 5 from J; bases not matched to a gene: 5. CDR3 length equals 14 residues. Germline assignment: CDR1 SGHRS and CDR2 YFSETQ. At least ten counts were recorded for this clonotype. Its antigen is undetermined. TCRdb reanalysed the multiplex PCR reads using MiXCR and keeps one entry per CDR3 protein. Of some 150,000 distinct CDR3 sequences in the sample, more than 25% were seen once. Breast cancer patients provided tissue from their axillary draining lymph nodes. The V and J genes are TRBV5-1 and TRBJ2-7; TRBD1 aligns across 11 bases. Sequencing used axillary lymph node tissue. The TCR sequence derives from a female donor with breast cancer. Some clones in this sample may be carry-over from other donors' samples. This CDR3 reads CASSPGQGVNEQYF. CDR3 nucleotides: TGCGCCAGCAGCCCGGGACAGGGGGTGAACGAGCAGTACTTC.